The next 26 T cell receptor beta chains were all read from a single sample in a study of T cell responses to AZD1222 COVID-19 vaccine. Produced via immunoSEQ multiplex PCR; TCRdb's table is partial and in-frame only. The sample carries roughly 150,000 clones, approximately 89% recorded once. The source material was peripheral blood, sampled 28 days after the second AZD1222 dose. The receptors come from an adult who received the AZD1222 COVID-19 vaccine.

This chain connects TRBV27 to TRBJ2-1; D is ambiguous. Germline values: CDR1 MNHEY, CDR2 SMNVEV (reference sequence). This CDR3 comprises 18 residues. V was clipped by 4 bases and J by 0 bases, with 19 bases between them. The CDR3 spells CASSSHRSEASSYNEQFF. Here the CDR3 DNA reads TGTGCCAGCAGTTCCCATAGATCTGAGGCCAGCTCCTACAATGAGCAGTTCTTC.

The DNA of the CDR3 is TGTGCCAGCAGCCACAGGGGGCAAAATTCACCCCTCCACTTT. It translates to CASSHRGQNSPLHF. The V call is TRBV14, the J call TRBJ1-6; TRBD1 agrees at 8 bases. The CDR3 is 14 residues long. V was clipped by 3 bases and J by 7 bases; unmatched bases: 2. Looked up from germline, CDR1 is SGHDN and CDR2 is FVKESK.

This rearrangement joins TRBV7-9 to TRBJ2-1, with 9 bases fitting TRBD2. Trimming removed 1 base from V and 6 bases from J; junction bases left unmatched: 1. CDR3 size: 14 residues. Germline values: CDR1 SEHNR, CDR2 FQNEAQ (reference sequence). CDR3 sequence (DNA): TGTGCCAGCAGCTTAGGGGGACTAGCCAATGAGCAGTTCTTC. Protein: CASSLGGLANEQFF.

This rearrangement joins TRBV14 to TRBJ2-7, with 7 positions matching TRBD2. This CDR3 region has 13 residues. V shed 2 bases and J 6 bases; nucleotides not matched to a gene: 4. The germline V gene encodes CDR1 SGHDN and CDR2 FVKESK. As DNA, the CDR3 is TGTGCCAGCAGCCAAACCCTAGCGGCCGAGCAGTACTTC. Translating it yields CASSQTLAAEQYF.

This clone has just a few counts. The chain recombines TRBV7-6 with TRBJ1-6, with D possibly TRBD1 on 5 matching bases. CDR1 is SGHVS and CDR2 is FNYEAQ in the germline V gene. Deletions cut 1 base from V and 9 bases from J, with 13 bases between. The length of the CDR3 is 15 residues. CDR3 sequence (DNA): TGTGCCAGCAGCTTAGACCCAGGGATGGGTTCACCCCTCCACTTT. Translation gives CASSLDPGMGSPLHF.

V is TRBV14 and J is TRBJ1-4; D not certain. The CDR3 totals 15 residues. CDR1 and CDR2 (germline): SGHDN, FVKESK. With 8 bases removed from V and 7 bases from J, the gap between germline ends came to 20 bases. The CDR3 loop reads CASATSTVGGEKLFF. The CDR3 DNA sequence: TGTGCCAGCGCGACTTCTACTGTAGGCGGTGAAAAACTGTTTTTT.

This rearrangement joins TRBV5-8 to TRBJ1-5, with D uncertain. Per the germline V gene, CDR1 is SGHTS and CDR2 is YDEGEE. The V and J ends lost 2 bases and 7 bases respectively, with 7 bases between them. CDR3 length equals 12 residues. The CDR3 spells CASSLQLQPQHF. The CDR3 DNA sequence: TGTGCCAGCAGCTTACAGCTGCAGCCCCAGCATTTT.

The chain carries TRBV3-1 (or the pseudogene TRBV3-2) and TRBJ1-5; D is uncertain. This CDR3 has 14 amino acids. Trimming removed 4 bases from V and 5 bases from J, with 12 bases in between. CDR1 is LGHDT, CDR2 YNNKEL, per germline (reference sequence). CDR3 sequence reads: CASSPFLTDQPQHF. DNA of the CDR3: TGTGCCAGCAGCCCTTTCCTTACCGATCAGCCCCAGCATTTT.

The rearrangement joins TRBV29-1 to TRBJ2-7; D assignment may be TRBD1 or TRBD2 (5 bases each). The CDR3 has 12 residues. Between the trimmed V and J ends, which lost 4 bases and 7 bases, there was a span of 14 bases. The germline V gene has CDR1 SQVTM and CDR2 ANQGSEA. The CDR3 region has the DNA TGCAGCGTTGTGAGGGGAGTCGGGGAGCAGTACTTC. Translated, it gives CSVVRGVGEQYF.

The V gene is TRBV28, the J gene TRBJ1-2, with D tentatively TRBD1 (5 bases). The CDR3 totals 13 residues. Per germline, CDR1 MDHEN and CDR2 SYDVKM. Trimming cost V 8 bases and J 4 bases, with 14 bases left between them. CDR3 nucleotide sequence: TGTGCCAGCCAGGGACGTGTGGGCTATGGCTACACCTTC. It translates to CASQGRVGYGYTF.

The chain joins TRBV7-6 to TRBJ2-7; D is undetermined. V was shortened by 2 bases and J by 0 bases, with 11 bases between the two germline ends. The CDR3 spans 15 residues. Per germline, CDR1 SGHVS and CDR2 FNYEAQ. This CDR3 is CASSLQSSFSYEQYF. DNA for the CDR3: TGTGCCAGCAGCTTACAAAGCAGCTTCTCCTACGAGCAGTACTTC.

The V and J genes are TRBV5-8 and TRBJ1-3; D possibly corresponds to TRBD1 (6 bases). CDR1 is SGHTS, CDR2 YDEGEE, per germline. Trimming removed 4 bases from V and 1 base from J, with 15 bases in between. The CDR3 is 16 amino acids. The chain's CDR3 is CASSKSEGGSGNTIYF. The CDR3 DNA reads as TGTGCCAGCAGCAAATCAGAGGGGGGGTCTGGAAACACCATATATTTT. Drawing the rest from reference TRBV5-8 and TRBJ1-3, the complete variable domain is EAGVTQSPTHLIKTRGQQATLRCSPISGHTSVYWYQQALGLGLQFLLWYDEGEERNRGNFPPRFSGRQFPNYSSELNVNALELEDSALYLCASSKSEGGSGNTIYFGEGSWLTVV.

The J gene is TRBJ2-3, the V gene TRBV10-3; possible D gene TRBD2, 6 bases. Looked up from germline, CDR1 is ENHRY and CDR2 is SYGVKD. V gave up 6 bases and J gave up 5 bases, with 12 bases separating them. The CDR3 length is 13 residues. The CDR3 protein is CAIRSTSRDTQYF. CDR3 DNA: TGTGCCATCAGGTCAACTAGCCGAGATACGCAGTATTTT.

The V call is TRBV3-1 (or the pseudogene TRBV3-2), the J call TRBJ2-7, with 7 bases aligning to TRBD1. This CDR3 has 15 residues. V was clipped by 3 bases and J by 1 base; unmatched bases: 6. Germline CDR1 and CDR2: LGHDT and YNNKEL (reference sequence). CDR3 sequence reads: CASSQGMTGSYEQYF. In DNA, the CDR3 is TGTGCCAGCAGCCAGGGTATGACAGGGTCCTACGAGCAGTACTTC.

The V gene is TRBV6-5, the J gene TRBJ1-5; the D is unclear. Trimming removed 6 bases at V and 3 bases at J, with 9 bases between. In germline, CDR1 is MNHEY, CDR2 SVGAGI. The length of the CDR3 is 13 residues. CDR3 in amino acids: CASSQRSNQPQHF. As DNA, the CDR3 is TGTGCCAGCAGCCAAAGATCCAATCAGCCCCAGCATTTT.

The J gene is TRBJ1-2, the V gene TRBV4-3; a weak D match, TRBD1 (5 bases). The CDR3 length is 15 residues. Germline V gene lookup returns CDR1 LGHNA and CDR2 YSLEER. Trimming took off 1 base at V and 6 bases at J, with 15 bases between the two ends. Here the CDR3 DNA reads TGCGCCAGCAGCCAAGGAACGTGGCAGGGCGATGGCTACACCTTC. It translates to CASSQGTWQGDGYTF.

The CDR3 protein is CASSRGTSGSTSSYNEQFF. The CDR3 nucleotides read TGTGCCAGCAGCCGAGGGACTAGCGGGAGTACCAGCTCCTACAATGAGCAGTTCTTC. The chain combines TRBV4-2 with TRBJ2-1; TRBD2 agrees at 14 bases. Germline CDR1 is LGHNA and CDR2 is YNFKEQ. Trimming cost V 4 bases and J 0 bases; bases outside gene matches: 8. The CDR3 runs 19 residues.

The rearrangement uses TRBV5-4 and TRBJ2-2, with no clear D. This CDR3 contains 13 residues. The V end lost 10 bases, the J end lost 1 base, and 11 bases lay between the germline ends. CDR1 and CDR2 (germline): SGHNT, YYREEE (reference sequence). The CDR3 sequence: CAVAEMNTGELFF. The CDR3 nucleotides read TGTGCCGTGGCGGAGATGAACACCGGGGAGCTGTTTTTT.

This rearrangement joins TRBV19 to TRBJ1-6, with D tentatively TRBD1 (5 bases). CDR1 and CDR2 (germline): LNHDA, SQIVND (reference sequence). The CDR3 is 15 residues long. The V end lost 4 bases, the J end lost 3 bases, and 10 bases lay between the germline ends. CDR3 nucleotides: TGTGCCAGTAGTAGCGGGACTGTCTATAATTCACCCCTCCACTTT. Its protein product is CASSSGTVYNSPLHF.

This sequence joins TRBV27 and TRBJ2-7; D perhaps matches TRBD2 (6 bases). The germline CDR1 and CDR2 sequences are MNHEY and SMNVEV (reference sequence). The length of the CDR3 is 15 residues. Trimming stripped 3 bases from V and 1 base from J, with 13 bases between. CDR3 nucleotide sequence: TGTGCCAGCAGTTTCCGGGGGTCCATATCCTACGAGCAGTACTTC. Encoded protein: CASSFRGSISYEQYF.

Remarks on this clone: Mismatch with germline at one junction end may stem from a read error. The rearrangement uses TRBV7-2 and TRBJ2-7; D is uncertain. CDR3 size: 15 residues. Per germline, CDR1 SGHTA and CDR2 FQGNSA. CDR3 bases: TGTGCCAGCAGATTAGGGTGGAACCCCTCCTACGAGCAGTACTTC. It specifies CASRLGWNPSYEQYF.

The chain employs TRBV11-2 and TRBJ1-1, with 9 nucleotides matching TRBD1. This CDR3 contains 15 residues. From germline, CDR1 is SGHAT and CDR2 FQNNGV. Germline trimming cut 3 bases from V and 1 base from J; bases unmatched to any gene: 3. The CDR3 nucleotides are TGTGCCAGCAGCTTTTCGACAGGGGGGAACACTGAAGCTTTCTTT. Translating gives CASSFSTGGNTEAFF. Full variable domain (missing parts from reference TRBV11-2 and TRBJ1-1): EAGVAQSPRYKIIEKRQSVAFWCNPISGHATLYWYQQILGQGPKLLIQFQNNGVVDDSQLPKDRFSAERLKGVDSTLKIQPAKLEDSAVYLCASSFSTGGNTEAFFGQGTRLTVV.

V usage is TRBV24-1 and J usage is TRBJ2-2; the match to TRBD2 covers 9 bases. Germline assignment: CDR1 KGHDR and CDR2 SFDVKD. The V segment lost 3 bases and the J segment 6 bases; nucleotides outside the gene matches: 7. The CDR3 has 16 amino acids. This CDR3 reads CATSDPGLAMAGELFF. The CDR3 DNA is TGTGCCACCAGTGATCCCGGACTAGCGATGGCCGGGGAGCTGTTTTTT.

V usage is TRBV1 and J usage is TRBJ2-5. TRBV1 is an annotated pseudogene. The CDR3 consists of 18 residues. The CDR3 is CTSSLQSKDTLFSETQYF. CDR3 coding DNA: TGCACCAGCAGTCTCCAATCTAAGGATACCCTCTTCTCGGAGACCCAGTACTTC.

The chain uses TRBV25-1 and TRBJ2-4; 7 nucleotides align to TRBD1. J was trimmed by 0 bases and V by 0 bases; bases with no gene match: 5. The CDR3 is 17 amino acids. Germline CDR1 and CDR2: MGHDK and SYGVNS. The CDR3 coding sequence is TGTGCCAGCAGTGAATATGGGGACAGCATAGCCAAAAACATTCAGTACTTC. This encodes CASSEYGDSIAKNIQYF.

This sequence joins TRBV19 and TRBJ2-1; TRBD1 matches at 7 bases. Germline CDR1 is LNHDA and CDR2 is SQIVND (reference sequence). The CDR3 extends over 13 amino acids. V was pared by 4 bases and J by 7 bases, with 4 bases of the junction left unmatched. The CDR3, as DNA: TGTGCCAGTAGTAATACAGGGGTGAATGAGCAGTTCTTC. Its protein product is CASSNTGVNEQFF.